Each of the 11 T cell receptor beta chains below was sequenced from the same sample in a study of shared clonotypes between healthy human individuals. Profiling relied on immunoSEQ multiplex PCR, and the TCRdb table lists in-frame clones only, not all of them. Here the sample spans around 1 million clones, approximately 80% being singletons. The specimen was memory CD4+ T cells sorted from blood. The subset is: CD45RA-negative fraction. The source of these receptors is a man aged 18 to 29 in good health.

The CDR3 nucleotides are TGTGCCGCAAGGGGCGGGAGCTGGGCCGGGGAGCAGTTCTTC. Translation: CAARGGSWAGEQFF. The chain joins TRBV30 to TRBJ2-1; 7 nucleotides align to TRBD2. J lost 10 bases, V lost 8 bases, and 17 bases had no gene match. CDR3 length equals 14 residues. CDR1 is GTSNPN, CDR2 SVGIG, per germline (reference sequence).

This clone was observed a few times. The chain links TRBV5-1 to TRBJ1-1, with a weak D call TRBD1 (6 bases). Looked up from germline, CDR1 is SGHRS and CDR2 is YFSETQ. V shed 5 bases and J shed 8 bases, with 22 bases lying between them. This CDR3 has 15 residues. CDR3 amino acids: CASSSTPGVLEEAFF. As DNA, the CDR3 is TGCGCCAGCAGTTCAACACCAGGGGTTTTAGAGGAAGCTTTCTTT.

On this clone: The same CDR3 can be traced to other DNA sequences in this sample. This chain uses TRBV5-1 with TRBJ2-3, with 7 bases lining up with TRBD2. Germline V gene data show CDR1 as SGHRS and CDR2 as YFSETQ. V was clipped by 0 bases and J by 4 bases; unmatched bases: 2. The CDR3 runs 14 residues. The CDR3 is CASSLVAGADTQYF. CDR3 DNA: TGCGCCAGCAGCTTGGTGGCGGGGGCAGATACGCAGTATTTT. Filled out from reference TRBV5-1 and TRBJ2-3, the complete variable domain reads KAGVTQTPRYLIKTRGQQVTLSCSPISGHRSVSWYQQTPGQGLQFLFEYFSETQRNKGNFPGRFSGRQFSNSRSEMNVSTLELGDSALYLCASSLVAGADTQYFGPGTRLTVL.

The CDR3 coding sequence is TGCGCCAGCAGCCAAGGTTTGGAGGGGAATCAGCCCCAGCATTTT. This encodes CASSQGLEGNQPQHF. This chain connects TRBV4-1 to TRBJ1-5, with D possibly matching TRBD1 (5 bases). This CDR3 region has 15 residues. V shed 1 base and J shed 4 bases, with 11 bases lying between them. Germline loops: CDR1 MGHRA, CDR2 YSYEKL.

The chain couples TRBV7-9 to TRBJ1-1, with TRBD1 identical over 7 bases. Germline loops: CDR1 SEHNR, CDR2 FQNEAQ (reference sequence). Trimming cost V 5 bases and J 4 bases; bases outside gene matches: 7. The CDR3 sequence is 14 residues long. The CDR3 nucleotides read TGTGCCAGCAGCCTGAGACAGGGCTTCACTGAAGCTTTCTTT. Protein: CASSLRQGFTEAFF.

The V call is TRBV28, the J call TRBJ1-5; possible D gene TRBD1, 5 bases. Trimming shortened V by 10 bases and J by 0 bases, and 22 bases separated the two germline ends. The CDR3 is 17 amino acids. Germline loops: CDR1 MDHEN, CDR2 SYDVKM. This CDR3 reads CATYGTSLSFSNQPQHF. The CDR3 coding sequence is TGTGCCACCTACGGGACTTCACTTTCCTTTAGCAATCAGCCCCAGCATTTT.

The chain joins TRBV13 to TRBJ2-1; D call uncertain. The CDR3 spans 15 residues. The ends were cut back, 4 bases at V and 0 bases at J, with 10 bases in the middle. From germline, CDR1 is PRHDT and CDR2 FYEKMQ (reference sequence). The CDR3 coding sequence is TGTGCCAGCAGCTCTGATAGGAGCTCCTACAATGAGCAGTTCTTC. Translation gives CASSSDRSSYNEQFF.

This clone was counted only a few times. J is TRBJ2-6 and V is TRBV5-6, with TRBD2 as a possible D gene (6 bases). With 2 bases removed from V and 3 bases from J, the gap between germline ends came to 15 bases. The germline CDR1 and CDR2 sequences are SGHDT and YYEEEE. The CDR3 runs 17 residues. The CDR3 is CASSLGGNHGGANVLTF. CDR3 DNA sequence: TGTGCCAGCAGCTTAGGAGGGAATCACGGTGGGGCCAACGTCCTGACTTTC.

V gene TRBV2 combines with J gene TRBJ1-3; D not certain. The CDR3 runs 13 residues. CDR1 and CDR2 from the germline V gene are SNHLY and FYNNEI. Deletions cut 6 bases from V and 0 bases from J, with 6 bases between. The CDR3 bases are TGTGCCAGCAGATCAGTCTCTGGAAACACCATATATTTT. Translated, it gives CASRSVSGNTIYF.

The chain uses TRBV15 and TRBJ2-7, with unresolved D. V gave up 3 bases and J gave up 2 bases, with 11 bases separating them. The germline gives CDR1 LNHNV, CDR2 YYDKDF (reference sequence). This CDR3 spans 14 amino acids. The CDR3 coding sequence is TGTGCCACCAGCAGCCCTTGGCAGGCCTACGAGCAGTACTTC. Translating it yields CATSSPWQAYEQYF.

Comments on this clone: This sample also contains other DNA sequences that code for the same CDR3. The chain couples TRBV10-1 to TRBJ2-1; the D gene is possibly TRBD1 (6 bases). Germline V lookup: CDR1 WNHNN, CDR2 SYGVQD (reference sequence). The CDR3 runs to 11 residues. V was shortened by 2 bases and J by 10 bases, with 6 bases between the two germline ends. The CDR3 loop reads CASSERGEQFF. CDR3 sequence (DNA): TGCGCCAGCAGTGAGAGGGGGGAGCAGTTCTTC.